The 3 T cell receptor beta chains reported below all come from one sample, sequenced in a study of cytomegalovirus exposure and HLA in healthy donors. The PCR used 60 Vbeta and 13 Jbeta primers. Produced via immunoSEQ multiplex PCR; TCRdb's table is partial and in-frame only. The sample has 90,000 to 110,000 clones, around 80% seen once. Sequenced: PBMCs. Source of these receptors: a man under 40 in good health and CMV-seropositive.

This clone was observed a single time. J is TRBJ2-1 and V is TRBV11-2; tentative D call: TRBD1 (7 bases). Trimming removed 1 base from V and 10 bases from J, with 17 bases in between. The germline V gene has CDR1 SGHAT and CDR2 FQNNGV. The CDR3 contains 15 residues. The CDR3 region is CASSLAPRDSGEQFF. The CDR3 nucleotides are TGTGCCAGCAGCTTAGCTCCGCGGGACAGTGGGGAGCAGTTCTTC.

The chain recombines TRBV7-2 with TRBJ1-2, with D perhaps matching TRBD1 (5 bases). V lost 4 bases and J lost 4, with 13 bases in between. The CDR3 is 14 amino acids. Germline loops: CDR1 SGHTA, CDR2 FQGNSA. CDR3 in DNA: TGTGCCAGCAGCTCGACAGCTCTTAGCTATGGCTACACCTTC. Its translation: CASSSTALSYGYTF. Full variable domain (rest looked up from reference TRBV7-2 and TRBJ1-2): GAGVSQSPSNKVTEKGKDVELRCDPISGHTALYWYRQSLGQGLEFLIYFQGNSAPDKSGLPSDRFSAERTGGSVSTLTIQRTQQEDSAVYLCASSSTALSYGYTFGSGTRLTVV.

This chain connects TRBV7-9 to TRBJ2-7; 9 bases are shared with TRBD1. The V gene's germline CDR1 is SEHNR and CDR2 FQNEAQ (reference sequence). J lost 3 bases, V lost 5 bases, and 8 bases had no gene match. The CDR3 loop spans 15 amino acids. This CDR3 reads CASSPRQGELYEQYF. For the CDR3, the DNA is TGTGCCAGCAGCCCCCGACAGGGGGAGCTCTACGAGCAGTACTTC.